These 22 T cell receptor beta chains were all obtained from the same sample, sequenced in a study of identical twins. TCRdb re-analysed the 5' RACE reads in MiXCR, keeping a single row per CDR3 protein. The repertoire holds some 790,000 distinct CDR3 sequences, with over 15% as singletons. The same sample was also studied in work on T cells expressing NK-cell markers.

Sequencing was performed on PBMCs. The receptor source for this set is a woman aged 18-35 years in good health.

This clonotype was counted a few times. This chain uses TRBV6-1 with TRBJ2-6; 8 bases align to TRBD1. The CDR3 has 17 amino acids. Trimming took 5 bases from V and 0 from J; bases not matched to a gene: 6. Per the germline V gene, CDR1 is MNHNS and CDR2 is SASEGT. Written as DNA, the CDR3 is TGTGCCAGCAGTACACAGGGGGGAAGCTCTGGGGCCAACGTCCTGACTTTC. Translated, it gives CASSTQGGSSGANVLTF.

The chain employs TRBV29-1 and TRBJ1-1; the D is unclear. The CDR3 runs 12 residues. Between the trimmed V and J ends, which lost 4 bases and 2 bases, there was a span of 8 bases. Germline-derived CDR1 and CDR2 are SQVTM and ANQGSEA. The CDR3 here is CSVVRINTEAFF. The CDR3 DNA sequence: TGCAGCGTTGTTAGGATCAACACTGAAGCTTTCTTT.

The rearrangement links TRBV4-1 to TRBJ1-1; 7 bases are a match to TRBD1. This CDR3 region has 12 residues. J was trimmed by 8 bases and V by 4 bases; bases with no gene match: 4. Germline CDR1 reads MGHRA; CDR2 reads YSYEKL. The CDR3 region has the DNA TGCGCCAGCAGCCTTACAGGGGTGGAAGCTTTCTTT. Translation gives CASSLTGVEAFF.

The CDR3 bases are TGTGCCAGCAGTCCGGGACTTCTCTCCTCTGGGGCCAACGTCCTGACTTTC. This sequence encodes CASSPGLLSSGANVLTF. This chain uses TRBV12-3 or TRBV12-4 with TRBJ2-6; weak D call: TRBD2 (6 bases). Trimming shortened V by 5 bases and J by 0 bases, and 14 bases separated the two germline ends. CDR3 length: 17 residues.

The CDR3 nucleotides read TGTGCCAGCAGCTTACGTCGGAGTGAGCAGTACTTC. Its protein is CASSLRRSEQYF. The V and J genes are TRBV13 and TRBJ2-7; D gene ambiguous. V shed 2 bases and J shed 7 bases, with 9 bases lying between them. CDR3 length equals 12 residues. Germline-derived CDR1 and CDR2 are PRHDT and FYEKMQ (reference sequence).

Ten or more counts support this clonotype. This rearrangement joins TRBV7-9 to TRBJ2-5; weak D call: TRBD2 (6 bases). The V and J ends lost 2 bases and 5 bases respectively, with 9 bases between them. The CDR3 covers 13 residues. Looked up from germline, CDR1 is SEHNR and CDR2 is FQNEAQ (reference sequence). Here the CDR3 DNA reads TGTGCCAGCAGCTTATCAGGGAGGGAGACCCAGTACTTC. This gives the protein CASSLSGRETQYF.

This clonotype was recorded a few times. The V gene is TRBV12-3 or TRBV12-4, the J gene TRBJ2-5, with D maybe TRBD2 (6 bases). The CDR3 is 18 amino acids. The V end was cut by 8 bases, the J end by 0 bases, with 25 bases between. CDR3 residues: CASQGGHLNSWYQETQYF. CDR3 sequence (DNA): TGTGCCAGCCAGGGAGGCCACCTAAACTCTTGGTACCAAGAGACCCAGTACTTC.

This chain connects TRBV21-1 to TRBJ2-1; TRBD1 is taken as the D call from the table, unchecked against the DNA. TRBV21-1 is marked as a pseudogene. The CDR3 is made up of 15 amino acids. CDR3 loop: CASNLPGHLGNEQFF. The CDR3, as DNA: TGTGCCAGCAACCTCCCGGGACACCTCGGGAATGAGCAGTTCTTC.

A few counts support this clonotype. One junction end does not reproduce the germline sequence, and a read error may be involved. This chain joins TRBV11-2 and TRBJ1-1; D unresolved. The length of the CDR3 is 15 residues. Germline V gives CDR1 SGHAT, CDR2 FQNNGV. The CDR3 DNA is TGCGCCAGCAGCCCACGAGACCTGGGGAACACTGAAGCTTTCTTT. Its translation is CASSPRDLGNTEAFF.

Only a few counts were recorded for this clonotype. This chain links TRBV5-1 with TRBJ1-5; D possibly corresponds to TRBD1 (5 bases). Trimming stripped 3 bases from V and 3 bases from J, with 10 bases between. The germline gives CDR1 SGHRS, CDR2 YFSETQ. The CDR3 has 14 residues. For the CDR3, the DNA is TGCGCCAGCAGCTACGGGACTGACAATCAGCCCCAGCATTTT. Protein: CASSYGTDNQPQHF.

Only a few counts were recorded for this clonotype. The J gene is TRBJ2-3, the V gene TRBV11-2; TRBD1 matches 9 bases. CDR1 and CDR2 from the germline V gene are SGHAT and FQNNGV. The CDR3 runs to 18 residues. Germline trimming cut 2 bases from V and 1 base from J; bases unmatched to any gene: 10. Here the CDR3 reads CASSLIPDRGIRTDTQYF. DNA of the CDR3: TGTGCCAGCAGCTTAATCCCGGACAGGGGAATACGCACAGATACGCAGTATTTT.

This chain uses TRBV20-1 with TRBJ2-3, with 8 positions matching TRBD2. This CDR3 spans 14 amino acids. Germline CDR1 is DFQATT and CDR2 is SNEGSKA (reference sequence). The V segment lost 5 bases and the J segment 6 bases; nucleotides outside the gene matches: 10. The CDR3 bases are TGCAGTGCTCACAATACGGGGGGGGCCGATACGCAGTATTTT. Protein product: CSAHNTGGADTQYF.

This clonotype has more than one count but fewer than ten. The V and J genes are TRBV6-2 or TRBV6-3 and TRBJ2-7; no reliable D call. The germline CDR1 and CDR2 sequences are MNHEY and SVGEGT. V was trimmed by 2 bases and J by 2 bases, leaving 4 bases between them. The CDR3 is made up of 12 amino acids. The CDR3: CASSYPAYEQYF. The CDR3 DNA is TGTGCCAGCAGTTACCCAGCCTACGAGCAGTACTTC.

This clonotype has a count of ten or more. The chain joins TRBV12-3 or TRBV12-4 to TRBJ2-1, with 7 nucleotides matching TRBD2. The trim removed 1 base at V and 2 bases at J, leaving 2 bases unmatched. The CDR3 consists of 15 residues. The CDR3: CASSLGAGPYNEQFF. The DNA for the CDR3 is TGTGCCAGCAGTTTAGGAGCGGGGCCCTACAATGAGCAGTTCTTC.

This chain links TRBV7-9 with TRBJ2-7, with a weak D call TRBD2 (5 bases). Trimming took off 4 bases at V and 5 bases at J, with 24 bases between the two ends. CDR1 SEHNR and CDR2 FQNEAQ come from the germline V gene (reference sequence). The CDR3 runs 17 residues. CDR3 nucleotides: TGTGCCAGCAGCTCCAGATTGGTGGGGAGCCTTCCCCACGAGCAGTACTTC. As protein: CASSSRLVGSLPHEQYF. Based on the CDR3 plus reference TRBV7-9 and TRBJ2-7, the full variable domain is DTGVSQNPRHKITKRGQNVTFRCDPISEHNRLYWYRQTLGQGPEFLTYFQNEAQLEKSRLLSDRFSAERPKGSFSTLEIQRTEQGDSAMYLCASSSRLVGSLPHEQYFGPGTRLTVT.

The sample holds many counts of this clonotype. V gene TRBV7-2 combines with J gene TRBJ1-1; weak D call: TRBD1 (6 bases). Germline V gene lookup returns CDR1 SGHTA and CDR2 FQGNSA. Between the trimmed V and J ends, which lost 3 bases and 4 bases, there was a span of 12 bases. The CDR3 covers 14 residues. The CDR3 coding sequence is TGTGCCAGCAGCTTCTCCGGGACAACCACTGAAGCTTTCTTT. Amino acid sequence: CASSFSGTTTEAFF.

The CDR3 sequence: CSAPDRNYGYTF. The CDR3 DNA is TGCAGTGCACCTGACAGGAACTATGGCTACACCTTC. The rearrangement links TRBV20-1 to TRBJ1-2, with a tentative D call TRBD1 (6 bases). CDR3 length equals 12 residues. Per germline, CDR1 DFQATT and CDR2 SNEGSKA (reference sequence). V lost 6 bases and J lost 2, with 10 bases in between.

There are many counts of this clonotype. The V gene is TRBV5-5, the J gene TRBJ2-3; unclear D gene. V lost 4 bases and J 0 bases, leaving 9 bases between the germline ends. The CDR3 sequence is 14 residues long. The germline V gene encodes CDR1 SGHKS and CDR2 YYEKEE (reference sequence). CDR3 sequence: CASSRSSSTDTQYF. In DNA form, the CDR3 reads TGTGCCAGCAGCCGGTCATCTAGCACAGATACGCAGTATTTT.

This clonotype came up many times. The chain joins TRBV6-2 or TRBV6-3 to TRBJ2-1, with 7 bases lining up with TRBD2. Trimming at V came to 2 bases and at J to 3 bases, leaving 1 base not matched to a gene. The CDR3 totals 14 residues. From germline, CDR1 is MNHEY and CDR2 SVGEGT. The CDR3 region is CASSYTGGYNEQFF. The CDR3 nucleotides are TGTGCCAGCAGTTACACGGGGGGCTACAATGAGCAGTTCTTC.

Only a few counts were recorded for this clonotype. The genes are TRBV20-1 and TRBJ2-1, with D unresolved. Germline V gene sequence: CDR1 DFQATT, CDR2 SNEGSKA (reference sequence). The CDR3 loop spans 14 amino acids. V lost 6 bases and J lost 0, with 12 bases in between. The CDR3 nucleotides read TGCAGTGCAGGGCGGCCAAACTCCTACAATGAGCAGTTCTTC. The encoded protein is CSAGRPNSYNEQFF.

This clonotype was seen only once. The gene calls are TRBV7-9 and TRBJ2-1, with 7 bases aligning to TRBD2. The J segment lost 5 bases and the V segment lost 5 bases, leaving 15 bases of the junction unmatched. The CDR3 is 17 residues long. Germline assignment: CDR1 SEHNR and CDR2 FQNEAQ (reference sequence). The CDR3 DNA sequence: TGTGCCAGCAGCCCTCCGTTTCCCGGGAGCGGGGACAATGAGCAGTTCTTC. Protein product: CASSPPFPGSGDNEQFF.

This clonotype was seen more than once but under ten times. At one end, the junction sequence differs from germline, possibly due to a read error. The V gene is TRBV20-1, the J gene TRBJ2-5; D remains unclear. The CDR3 contains 10 residues. CDR1 and CDR2 (germline): DFQATT, SNEGSKA (reference sequence). CDR3 in DNA: TGCAGCGCTAAAACGGAGACCCAGTACTTC. It translates to CSAKTETQYF.